The present entry profiles one T cell receptor (beta chain) with its context. This entry is derived from a study of blood T cell repertoires in COVID-19. Sequencing used immunoSEQ multiplex PCR; TCRdb keeps in-frame clones, though not all of them. The sample contains some 320,000 clones, approximately 89% of which appear only once. The ends lost 3 bases at V and 4 bases at J; junction bases unmatched: 5. There are 17 residues in the CDR3. Germline lookup yields CDR1 SEHNR and CDR2 FQNEAQ (reference sequence). The chain is built from TRBV7-9 and TRBJ2-1; 14 positions match TRBD2. This sequence was found in a woman aged 45-65 years who had recovered from COVID-19. Sequenced material: peripheral blood. Here the CDR3 DNA reads TGTGCCAGCAGCTTCGGGACTAGCGGGAGCTCGTACAATGAGCAGTTCTTC. This translates into CASSFGTSGSSYNEQFF.